This T cell receptor (beta chain) was sequenced during a study of memory CD4+ T cells and cytomegalovirus serostatus. Single viable CD3+CD4+CD8-CD45RO+ cells were sorted as the memory CD4+ T cells. Serum IgG to CMV pp150, pp28, p38 and p52 defined serostatus. Clones were sequenced by immunoSEQ multiplex PCR, and TCRdb holds only the in-frame ones, with some missing. The data contain tens of thousands of clones, about three quarters of them seen just once; the ten biggest clones take up roughly 6.7%. Per germline, CDR1 MDHEN and CDR2 SYDVKM. The CDR3 spans 11 residues. V dropped 1 base and J dropped 6 bases, with 1 base sitting between them.

The sequencing sample was made of memory CD4+ T cells from blood. The chain uses TRBV28 and TRBJ2-1; D uncertain. This TCR came from an adult in good health and CMV-seronegative. In DNA form, the CDR3 reads TGTGCCAGCAGTTTATTCAATGAGCAGTTCTTC. Protein sequence: CASSLFNEQFF. Filled out from reference TRBV28 and TRBJ2-1, the complete variable domain reads DVKVTQSSRYLVKRTGEKVFLECVQDMDHENMFWYRQDPGLGLRLIYFSYDVKMKEKGDIPEGYSVSREKKERFSLILESASTNQTSMYLCASSLFNEQFFGPGTRLTVL.